The clone carrying this T cell receptor (beta chain) was recorded once. This CDR3 is also generated by other DNA sequences in the sample. The sample is drawn from a study of blood T cell repertoires in COVID-19. Patients from Seattle were sampled longitudinally, starting during active infection. TCRdb's table, derived via immunoSEQ multiplex PCR, lists solely in-frame clones and lacks some. Here the sample spans some 68,000 clones, less than 95% being singletons. V lost 3 bases and J lost 1, with 10 bases in between. The CDR3 totals 14 residues. CDR1 and CDR2 (germline): SGHRS, YFSETQ. This clonotype originated in a man aged 45-60 years with COVID-19, enrolled during active disease. The source material was peripheral blood. The rearrangement uses TRBV5-1 and TRBJ1-1; D is perhaps TRBD1 (6 bases). The CDR3 loop is CASSSQGQNTEAFF. CDR3 nucleotides: TGCGCCAGCAGCTCACAGGGACAGAACACTGAAGCTTTCTTT. Complete variable domain (other parts from reference TRBV5-1 and TRBJ1-1): KAGVTQTPRYLIKTRGQQVTLSCSPISGHRSVSWYQQTPGQGLQFLFEYFSETQRNKGNFPGRFSGRQFSNSRSEMNVSTLELGDSALYLCASSSQGQNTEAFFGQGTRLTVV.